The source of this T cell receptor (beta chain) is a study of blood T cell repertoires in COVID-19 (dated by TCRdb to between 2020 and 2021). About the investigation overall: Collaborator samples came from the United States, Italy and Spain and covered acute and convalescent phases of COVID-19. The material from the prospective study consisted of cDNA or gDNA derived from T cells, B-cell-depleted T cells, or PBMCs. The dataset comprised deeply sampled blood TCRbeta repertoires from subjects exposed to, actively infected with, or recovered from COVID-19. The repertoires were made available in a free public database intended to serve as a resource for research on the immune response to SARS-CoV-2. Samples came from the ongoing ImmuneRACE study (first 160 participants) plus 1,254 subjects from 6 global collaborators. Nearly every sample came with metadata listing a de-identified subject ID, COVID-19 status, age in years and sex. Where available, HLA class I and class II types were obtained from metadata supplied by the sample provider rather than from assay-based typing. What the study reported, not specific to this receptor: The quantity of clinical and demographic metadata differed by source and by participant and was supplied without curation.

From its cysteine to its phenylalanine, the CDR3 spans 14 amino acids. Only the CDR3 region is kept as DNA, spanning 42 bases read in frame from base 1. The germline V gene yields SGDLS for CDR1 and YYNGEE for CDR2. V and J are trimmed by 0 bases and 8 bases, and the gene matches miss 5 bases of the junction. In the case of this clone: The specificity of this receptor is unknown. No much larger clonotype is one base removed from it; base qualities were not supplied.

The collaborating institutions used their own protocols to collect whole blood in K2EDTA tubes. For TCRbeta analysis, collaborators shipped samples in one of three forms: frozen whole blood, isolated PBMCs, or DNA extracted from either of those sample types. TCRbeta CDR3 regions were amplified from genomic DNA using the immunoSEQ Assay, a bias-controlled multiplex PCR. In the paper's pipeline: The number of nucleated cells in each sample was estimated by amplification of reference gene primers within the assay. Sequence reads were collapsed and filtered to measure the absolute abundance of every unique TCRbeta CDR3 rearrangement. Productive Simpson clonality was computed per sample as the square root of Simpson's diversity index over productive rearrangements. Drawn from immuneACCESS, this table holds only the in-frame rearrangements with V and J called that TCRdb kept. Clones are partly lost; checked studies trace under half to an unresolved V gene and leave the rest unexplained. The DNA gave D and trimming, while V, J and clone size come from that table. The sample includes 85,000 or so clones, with approximately 90% observed a single time. Of the sample, about 25% falls within the top ten clones.

The sample was peripheral blood. The TCR sequence derives from a man between 50 and 59 years old with active or convalescent COVID-19. The V gene is TRBV9 and the J gene is TRBJ1-2, with 9 middle bases fitting TRBD1. The sequenced DNA: TGTGCCAGCAGCGTAGGGGACAGGGTACGAGGCTACACCTTC. It specifies CASSVGDRVRGYTF. Supplemented by the reference TRBV9 and TRBJ1-2 proteins around the CDR3, the complete variable domain is DSGVTQTPKHLITATGQRVTLRCSPRSGDLSVYWYQQSLDQGLQFLIQYYNGEERAKGNILERFSAQQFPDLHSELNLSSLELGDSALYFCASSVGDRVRGYTFGSGTRLTVV.